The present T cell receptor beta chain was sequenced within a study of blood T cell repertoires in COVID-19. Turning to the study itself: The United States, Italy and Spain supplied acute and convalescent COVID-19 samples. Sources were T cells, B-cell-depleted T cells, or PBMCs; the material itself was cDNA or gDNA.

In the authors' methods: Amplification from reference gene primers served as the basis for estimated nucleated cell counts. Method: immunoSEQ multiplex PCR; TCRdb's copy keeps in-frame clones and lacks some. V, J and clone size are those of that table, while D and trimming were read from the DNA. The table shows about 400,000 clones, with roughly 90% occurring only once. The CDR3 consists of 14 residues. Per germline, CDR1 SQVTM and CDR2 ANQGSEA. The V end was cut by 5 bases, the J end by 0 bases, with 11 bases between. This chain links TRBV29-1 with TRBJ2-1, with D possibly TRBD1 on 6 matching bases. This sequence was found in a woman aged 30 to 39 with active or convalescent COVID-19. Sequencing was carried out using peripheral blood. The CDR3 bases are TGCAGCGTTCCACAGGGATACTCCTACAATGAGCAGTTCTTC. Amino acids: CSVPQGYSYNEQFF.